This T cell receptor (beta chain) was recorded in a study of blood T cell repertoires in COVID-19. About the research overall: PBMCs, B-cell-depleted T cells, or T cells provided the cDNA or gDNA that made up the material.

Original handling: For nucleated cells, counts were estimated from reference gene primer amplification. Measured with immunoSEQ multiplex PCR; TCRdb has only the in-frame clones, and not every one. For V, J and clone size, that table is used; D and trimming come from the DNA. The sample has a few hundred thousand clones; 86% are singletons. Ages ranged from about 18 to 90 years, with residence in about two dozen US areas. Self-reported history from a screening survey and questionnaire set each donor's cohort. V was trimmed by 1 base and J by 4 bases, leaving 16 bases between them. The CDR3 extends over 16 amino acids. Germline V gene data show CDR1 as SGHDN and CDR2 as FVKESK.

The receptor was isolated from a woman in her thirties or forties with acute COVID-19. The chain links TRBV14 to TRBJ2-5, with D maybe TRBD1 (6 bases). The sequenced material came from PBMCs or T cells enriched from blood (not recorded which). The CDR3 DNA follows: TGTGCCAGCAGCCAAGTCGGTGGGGGCCGAGGAGAGACCCAGTACTTC. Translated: CASSQVGGGRGETQYF. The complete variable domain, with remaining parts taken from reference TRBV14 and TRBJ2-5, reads EAGVTQFPSHSVIEKGQTVTLRCDPISGHDNLYWYRRVMGKEIKFLLHFVKESKQDESGMPNNRFLAERTGGTYSTLKVQPAELEDSGVYFCASSQVGGGRGETQYFGPGTRLLVL.